This is a list of T cell receptor beta chains from one sample in a study of blood T cell repertoires in COVID-19. The protocol was immunoSEQ multiplex PCR, while the TCRdb copy is restricted to in-frame clones and leaves out a portion. This sample has about 61,000 clones; 80% to 90% occur once, and the top ten carry 6% to 8.5%. The sequencing input was peripheral blood. The receptors stem from a man in his sixties with acute or convalescent COVID-19. Each CDR3 is given with its conserved first and last residue. A D gene is named only where the DNA matches it firmly. A clone size is listed for some rows: how often the clone was seen (once, few, many), or a class if it is expanded.

cdr3_aa	cdr3_nt	clone_size	j_call	cdr3_length	d_call	v_call
CASSFYLLSNTEAFF	TGTGCCAGCAGCTTCTACCTACTGTCAAACACTGAAGCTTTCTTT	-	TRBJ1-1	15	-	TRBV5-6
CATSDWDRNYGYTF	TGTGCCACCAGTGATTGGGACAGGAACTATGGCTACACCTTC	-	TRBJ1-2	14	TRBD1	TRBV24-1
CASSQVSRVTEAFF	TGTGCCAGCAGCCAAGTTTCGCGAGTAACTGAAGCTTTCTTT	once	TRBJ1-1	14	-	TRBV14
CATSTGLNVEQYF	TGTGCCACCAGCACAGGCCTTAACGTGGAGCAGTACTTC	-	TRBJ2-7	13	-	TRBV15
CASSLRRLAPQETQYF	TGTGCCAGCAGCTTACGTCGCCTAGCCCCTCAAGAGACCCAGTACTTC	-	TRBJ2-5	16	-	TRBV11-2
CASSLGQGVIQYF	TGTGCCAGCTCACTGGGACAGGGAGTCATTCAGTACTTC	-	TRBJ2-4	13	TRBD1	TRBV18
CASSPGFTSNQPQHF	TGTGCCAGCAGCCCAGGTTTTACTAGCAATCAGCCCCAGCATTTT	-	TRBJ1-5	15	-	TRBV11-2
CASIPGQGWNQPQHF	TGTGCCAGTATCCCAGGACAGGGCTGGAATCAGCCCCAGCATTTT	-	TRBJ1-5	15	TRBD1	TRBV19
CASSFLGTEAYEQYF	TGCGCCAGCAGCTTTTTAGGGACAGAAGCTTACGAGCAGTACTTC	-	TRBJ2-7	15	TRBD1	TRBV5-1
CASSLSRGGDEQFF	TGTGCCAGCAGCCTCTCGCGGGGGGGCGATGAGCAGTTCTTC	-	TRBJ2-1	14	TRBD2	TRBV11-3
CASSLAGTASGNTIYF	TGTGCCAGCAGCTTGGCCGGGACAGCCTCTGGAAACACCATATATTTT	once	TRBJ1-3	16	TRBD1	TRBV5-4
CAISEGETEAFF	TGTGCCATCAGTGAAGGGGAAACTGAAGCTTTCTTT	-	TRBJ1-1	12	-	TRBV10-3
CASRPGGAPEAFF	TGTGCCAGCAGACCGGGGGGGGCCCCTGAAGCTTTCTTT	-	TRBJ1-1	13	-	TRBV12-3/TRBV12-4
CASSHRGRGEAFF	TGTGCCAGCAGCCACAGGGGTCGGGGTGAAGCTTTCTTT	many	TRBJ1-1	13	-	TRBV3-1/TRBV3-2
CASSQTGGSTEAFF	TGTGCCAGCAGCCAAACAGGGGGAAGCACTGAAGCTTTCTTT	-	TRBJ1-1	14	TRBD1	TRBV3-1/TRBV3-2
CASSLGAGTGVSYGYTF	TGTGCCAGCAGCTTAGGTGCCGGGACAGGGGTCTCCTATGGCTACACCTTC	-	TRBJ1-2	17	TRBD1	TRBV13
CASSELVEADTQYF	TGTGCCAGCAGTGAACTAGTGGAGGCGGATACGCAGTATTTT	-	TRBJ2-3	14	-	TRBV2
CATAVKAEKLFF	TGTGCTACAGCGGTAAAAGCGGAAAAACTGTTTTTT	-	TRBJ1-4	12	-	TRBV29-1
CASGLGLAVYNEQFF	TGTGCTAGTGGTTTGGGATTAGCGGTCTACAATGAGCAGTTCTTC	-	TRBJ2-1	15	-	TRBV12-5
CASSGATGRNSPLHF	TGTGCCAGCAGCGGTGCGACAGGGCGAAATTCACCCCTCCACTTT	-	TRBJ1-6	15	TRBD1	TRBV9
CASSSRSGGEETQYF	TGTGCCAGCAGCTCCCGTAGCGGGGGCGAAGAGACCCAGTACTTC	-	TRBJ2-5	15	TRBD2	TRBV5-4
CASSRRWEGTDTQYF	TGTGCCAGCAGCCGAAGGTGGGAGGGCACAGATACGCAGTATTTT	-	TRBJ2-3	15	-	TRBV11-2
CASSPRTNTGELFF	TGTGCCAGCTCACCCAGAACGAACACCGGGGAGCTGTTTTTT	-	TRBJ2-2	14	-	TRBV18
CASSLRGIQETQYF	TGTGCCAGCAGCTTACGAGGGATCCAAGAGACCCAGTACTTC	-	TRBJ2-5	14	-	TRBV5-5
CASSLRTDSSGNTIYF	TGTGCCAGCAGCCTCAGGACTGATAGCTCTGGAAACACCATATATTTT	-	TRBJ1-3	16	-	TRBV7-8
CASSALKQAANTGELFF	TGTGCCAGCAGCGCCTTGAAGCAGGCAGCGAACACCGGGGAGCTGTTTTTT	-	TRBJ2-2	17	-	TRBV11-2
CASSGAVNYEQYF	TGTGCCAGCAGTGGGGCGGTCAACTACGAGCAGTACTTC	few	TRBJ2-7	13	-	TRBV28
CASSESISSTDTQYF	TGCGCCAGCAGTGAGTCGATTAGCAGCACAGATACGCAGTATTTT	-	TRBJ2-3	15	-	TRBV10-1
CASSLQGGNTEAFF	TGTGCCAGCAGCCTTCAGGGGGGGAACACTGAAGCTTTCTTT	-	TRBJ1-1	14	TRBD1	TRBV14
CASSEDSSYEQYF	TGTGCCAGCAGTGAGGACAGCTCCTACGAGCAGTACTTC	once	TRBJ2-7	13	-	TRBV2
CASSPGAGGGLGRLKETQYF	TGTGCCAGCAGTCCTGGGGCGGGAGGGGGACTAGGCCGACTCAAAGAGACCCAGTACTTC	-	TRBJ2-5	20	TRBD2	TRBV6-6
CAISESRQGANYGYTF	TGTGCCATCAGTGAGTCGAGACAGGGAGCAAACTATGGCTACACCTTC	-	TRBJ1-2	16	TRBD1	TRBV10-3
CASSEDPQGTEAFF	TGTGCCAGCAGTGAGGACCCGCAGGGCACTGAAGCTTTCTTT	-	TRBJ1-1	14	-	TRBV25-1
CASSVATDTQYF	TGTGCCAGTAGTGTGGCAACAGATACGCAGTATTTT	-	TRBJ2-3	12	-	TRBV19
CASSPWQRGLSDTQYF	TGTGCCAGCAGCCCCTGGCAGCGGGGGTTGTCAGATACGCAGTATTTT	-	TRBJ2-3	16	TRBD2	TRBV28
CASSELAGMYF	TGTGCCAGCAGTGAGCTAGCGGGGATGTATTTT	-	TRBJ2-3	11	TRBD2	TRBV2
CASSLDRGVNYGYTF	TGTGCCAGCAGCTTAGACAGGGGAGTTAACTATGGCTACACCTTC	few	TRBJ1-2	15	TRBD1	TRBV5-4
CASSLGRGYTGELFF	TGTGCCAGCAGCTTGGGGCGGGGATACACCGGGGAGCTGTTTTTT	-	TRBJ2-2	15	-	TRBV7-2
CSVEGDRASGNTEAFF	TGCAGCGTTGAAGGGGACAGGGCTTCGGGCAACACTGAAGCTTTCTTT	-	TRBJ1-1	16	TRBD1	TRBV29-1
CASSSGTGKGNTIYF	TGTGCCAGCAGCTCTGGGACAGGGAAAGGAAACACCATATATTTT	-	TRBJ1-3	15	TRBD1	TRBV7-2
CASSRGQAYSVAQHF	TGTGCCAGCAGCCGTGGACAGGCTTATTCTGTAGCCCAGCATTTT	-	TRBJ1-5	15	TRBD1	TRBV5-6
CASSLGPGEAEAFF	TGTGCCAGCAGCTTGGGGCCCGGGGAGGCTGAAGCTTTCTTT	-	TRBJ1-1	14	-	TRBV11-2
CASTQGIPNTEAFF	TGTGCCAGTACCCAGGGCATTCCGAACACTGAAGCTTTCTTT	-	TRBJ1-1	14	-	TRBV19
CASSPNGGRDGYTF	TGTGCCAGCAGTCCCAATGGGGGGAGAGACGGCTACACCTTC	-	TRBJ1-2	14	-	TRBV27
CSVESAGGANVLTF	TGCAGCGTTGAATCTGCCGGTGGGGCCAACGTCCTGACTTTC	-	TRBJ2-6	14	-	TRBV29-1
CASSHDRVTNTEAFF	TGCGCCAGCAGCCACGACAGGGTAACGAACACTGAAGCTTTCTTT	once	TRBJ1-1	15	TRBD1	TRBV4-3
CASSPLDSTATNEKLFF	TGTGCCAGCAGTCCCCTGGATTCGACAGCAACTAATGAAAAACTGTTTTTT	-	TRBJ1-4	17	-	TRBV28
CASSLAQGQGLGGYTF	TGTGCCAGCAGCTTAGCGCAGGGACAGGGGCTTGGTGGCTACACCTTC	-	TRBJ1-2	16	TRBD1	TRBV7-2
CSSERGRTDTQYF	TGCAGCTCAGAGCGGGGGAGAACAGATACGCAGTATTTT	-	TRBJ2-3	13	TRBD2	TRBV29-1
CASSSQRGTSYEQYF	TGTGCCAGCAGCTCTCAGCGGGGGACCTCCTACGAGCAGTACTTC	-	TRBJ2-7	15	TRBD2	TRBV13
CASRPNTGNGNTIYF	TGCGCCAGCAGACCCAATACAGGGAATGGAAACACCATATATTTT	-	TRBJ1-3	15	-	TRBV5-1
CASSPTNRGGDEQFF	TGTGCCAGTAGTCCGACTAATAGAGGGGGAGATGAGCAGTTCTTC	-	TRBJ2-1	15	-	TRBV19